This TCR beta chain comes out of a study of early T cells in non-severe SARS-CoV-2 infection. About the research overall: Sequencing of bulk RNA from unsorted whole blood was done, without chain pairing.

This clonotype occurred many times. In the library, individual cDNA molecules carried attached unique molecular identifiers. One entry per CDR3 protein, called by TCRdb with MiXCR from the 5' RACE reads. The profile shows about 27,000 distinct CDR3 sequences, 5% to 5.5% of them singletons. Trimming took 5 bases from V and 5 from J; bases not matched to a gene: 1. The CDR3 extends over 12 amino acids. Germline loops: CDR1 KGHSH, CDR2 LQKENI. The TCR comes from an adult who was a healthcare worker with PCR-confirmed SARS-CoV-2 infection or an uninfected control (not recorded which). V usage is TRBV18 and J usage is TRBJ1-1, with 8 bases fitting TRBD1. The sample consisted of whole blood. The CDR3 reads CASSGDRTEAFF. CDR3 bases: TGTGCCAGCTCAGGGGACAGGACTGAAGCTTTCTTT.